The rows below give T cell receptor beta chains drawn from one sample of a study of CD8+CD57+ T cells in acquired aplastic anemia. MiXCR, run by TCRdb on the reads, gives a single entry per CDR3 protein. The table records 60,000 to 75,000 distinct CDR3 sequences, 45% to 70% of them present only once. The specimen was sorted CD4+, CD8+, or CD8+CD57+ T cells (not recorded which) from PBMCs. These receptors were obtained from a human donor in good health, serving as a control. The CDR3 runs from the conserved cysteine through the conserved F or W. D genes are given only for firm matches. The size entry is marked missing in some rows and otherwise reads once, few, many or a size class.

j_gene,d_gene,v_gene,abundance,len,CDR3nt,CDR3aa
TRBJ2-7,-,TRBV6-2/TRBV6-3,many,11,TGTGCCAGCAGTTCAGTTATCGAGCAGTACTTC,CASSSVIEQYF
TRBJ2-1,-,TRBV19,-,12,TGTGCCAGTAGTTTCGGGTACAATGAGCAGTTCTTC,CASSFGYNEQFF
TRBJ2-3,TRBD2,TRBV5-4,many,18,TGTGCCAGCAGCTCCTCCGGGACTAGCGGGAGGAGAACAGATACGCAGTATTTT,CASSSSGTSGRRTDTQYF
TRBJ1-4,TRBD1,TRBV11-1,-,18,TGTGCCAGCAGCTTAGCAGTAGGGACAGAAATCGAGGGTGAAAAACTGTTTTTT,CASSLAVGTEIEGEKLFF
TRBJ2-1,TRBD2,TRBV14,many,16,TGTGCCAGCAGCCAAGATTCTAGCGGGAGAATAAATGAGCAGTTCTTC,CASSQDSSGRINEQFF
TRBJ2-1,TRBD2,TRBV24-1,medium-sized,12,TGTGCCACCCGTAGCGGGAGGGATGAGCAGTTCTTC,CATRSGRDEQFF
TRBJ2-5,-,TRBV24-1,few,14,TGTGCCACCAGTGGAACCGGGGAGCAAGAGACCCAGTACTTC,CATSGTGEQETQYF
TRBJ2-3,-,TRBV24-1,medium-sized,13,TGTGCCACCAACAGGGACCCGCAGGATACGCAGTATTTT,CATNRDPQDTQYF
TRBJ1-6,-,TRBV20-1,medium-sized,13,TGCAGTGCTATGCGGCAGGAAGATTCACCCCTCCACTTT,CSAMRQEDSPLHF
TRBJ1-6,-,TRBV20-1,-,13,TGCAGTGCTAGGGAGGGGAATAATTCACCCCTCCACTTT,CSAREGNNSPLHF
TRBJ1-1,-,TRBV9,-,16,TGTGCCAGCAGCGTAGATCCCCACGACTTGAACACTGAAGCTTTCTTT,CASSVDPHDLNTEAFF
TRBJ2-7,TRBD1,TRBV12-3/TRBV12-4,once,15,TGTGCCAGCAGACCGGGACAGGGAAGGCCCTACGAGCAGTACTTC,CASRPGQGRPYEQYF
TRBJ2-7,-,TRBV7-8,-,11,TGTGCCAGCAGCTTAGCGGCCGAGCAGTACTTC,CASSLAAEQYF
TRBJ1-6,-,TRBV13,-,15,TGTGCCAGCAGTGGGTCGGCCGGAGCTAATTCACCCCTCCACTTT,CASSGSAGANSPLHF
TRBJ2-6,-,TRBV10-2,-,15,TGCGCCAGCAGTACACAGGGAACTGGGGCCAACGTCCTGACTTTC,CASSTQGTGANVLTF
TRBJ2-7,-,TRBV12-3/TRBV12-4,-,13,TGTGCCAGCAGCACAAGTACCTCCTACGAGCAGTACTTC,CASSTSTSYEQYF
TRBJ2-3,-,TRBV7-6,once,15,TGTGCCAGCAGCGGGACAGCGGGAGAGGCAGATACGCAGTATTTT,CASSGTAGEADTQYF
TRBJ2-5,TRBD1,TRBV5-6,-,15,TGTGCCAGCAGCCAGGACAGGGGGGAACAAGAGACCCAGTACTTC,CASSQDRGEQETQYF
TRBJ1-1,-,TRBV5-1,many,13,TGCGCCAGCAGCTTAAACCTGGGCGTTGAAGCTTTCTTT,CASSLNLGVEAFF
TRBJ2-7,-,TRBV19,-,13,TGTGCCAGTAAACCCAGGGAAGCCTACGAGCAGTACTTC,CASKPREAYEQYF
TRBJ2-2,-,TRBV6-4,-,14,TGTGCCAGCAGTGACTCGATGTTCACCGGGGAGCTGTTTTTT,CASSDSMFTGELFF
TRBJ2-7,TRBD2,TRBV20-1,many,16,TGCAGTGCTAGGGACCCCGGCGGGAGTACCCCCAACGAGCAGTACTTC,CSARDPGGSTPNEQYF
TRBJ1-6,TRBD1,TRBV29-1,few,12,TGCAACGGGGGACAGGGTGGTTCACCCCTCCACTTT,CNGGQGGSPLHF
TRBJ1-2,-,TRBV20-1,many,10,TGCAGTGCTAGTGACTATGGCTACACCTTC,CSASDYGYTF
TRBJ2-2,-,TRBV5-1,many,15,TGCGCCAGCAGCTTCGTGGCAGGGGACACCGGGGAGCTGTTTTTT,CASSFVAGDTGELFF
TRBJ1-1,-,TRBV9,many,15,TGTGCCAGCAGCGTAGCTCCCAACAGGAACACTGAAGCTTTCTTT,CASSVAPNRNTEAFF
TRBJ1-5,-,TRBV2,many,21,TGTGCCAGCAGTGTTTGGCAGATCGGGGGCGGGGGTACGGGGAAGAATCAGCCCCAGCATTTT,CASSVWQIGGGGTGKNQPQHF
TRBJ2-1,TRBD2,TRBV15,-,14,TGTGCCACCAGAGGGACTAGCGGGAGTAATGAGCAGTTCTTT,CATRGTSGSNEQFF
TRBJ1-1,TRBD1,TRBV5-1,many,16,TGCGCCAGCAGCCGGGACAGGGACCTGTCGAACACTGAAGCTTTCTTT,CASSRDRDLSNTEAFF
TRBJ2-1,-,TRBV2,-,14,TGTGCCAGCAGTGACCGGAGCTCCTACAATGAGCAGTTCTTC,CASSDRSSYNEQFF
TRBJ2-3,-,TRBV7-2,once,13,TGTGCCAGCAGCTTACAGGGGTCAGATACGCAGTATTTT,CASSLQGSDTQYF
TRBJ2-7,-,TRBV7-9,once,12,TGTGCCAGCAGCTTAGCGGCAGGGGATAAGTACTTC,CASSLAAGDKYF
TRBJ1-3,-,TRBV2,-,14,TGTGCCAGCAGTATCGGGACGTCTGGAAACACCATATATTTT,CASSIGTSGNTIYF
TRBJ1-6,-,TRBV4-1,many,15,TGCGCCAGCAGCCTCTCCCGGGACAACAATTCACCCCTCCACTTT,CASSLSRDNNSPLHF
TRBJ2-3,-,TRBV2,-,15,TGTGCCAGCAGCGTAGGTAGCCTAGCCACAGATACGCAGTATTTT,CASSVGSLATDTQYF
TRBJ1-2,TRBD1,TRBV25-1,-,12,TGTGCCAGCAGACGACAGGGGGATGGCTACACCTTC,CASRRQGDGYTF
TRBJ2-3,TRBD2,TRBV19,many,16,TGTGCCAGTAGTCGCACTAGCGGGAGAACCACAGATACGCAGTATTTT,CASSRTSGRTTDTQYF
TRBJ2-1,-,TRBV6-1,many,16,TGTGCCAGCAGAAGAAACAGCGGAAGCTCCTACAATGAGCAGTTCTTC,CASRRNSGSSYNEQFF
TRBJ2-7,-,TRBV13,-,15,TGTGCCAGCAGCTTAGAGGGCGGGGCGACCTACGAGCAGTACTTC,CASSLEGGATYEQYF
TRBJ2-7,-,TRBV28,many,14,TGTGCCAGCAGCCGGACAACTGCATTCTACGAGCAGTACTTC,CASSRTTAFYEQYF
TRBJ2-7,-,TRBV5-6,-,15,TGTGCCAGCAGCAGGAGGGATTCTGGACCCTACGAGCAGTGCTTC,CASSRRDSGPYEQCF
TRBJ1-1,-,TRBV2,-,11,TGTGCCAGCAGGCCCGGGGTTGAAGCTTTCTTT,CASRPGVEAFF
TRBJ2-1,-,TRBV29-1,once,13,TGCAGCGTGGGCGGTAGCTCCTACAATGAGCAGTTCTTC,CSVGGSSYNEQFF
TRBJ1-2,-,TRBV28,many,15,TGTGCCAGCAGTGGGAGTGGGGAAGGCAACTATGGCTACACCTTC,CASSGSGEGNYGYTF
TRBJ1-2,TRBD1,TRBV29-1,-,14,TGCAGCGTTGAACCATCGACAGGGGGCTATGGCTACACCTTC,CSVEPSTGGYGYTF
TRBJ2-7,-,TRBV7-6,-,13,TGTGCCAGCAGCCGCAGGGATCTCGGCGAGCAGTACTTC,CASSRRDLGEQYF
TRBJ1-1,-,TRBV10-3,-,13,TGTGCCATCAGTGAGGCAGGGCCAACTGAAGCTTTCTTT,CAISEAGPTEAFF
TRBJ1-5,-,TRBV29-1,-,13,TGCAGCGTTGAATCAGGGCCAAATCAGCCCCAGCATTTT,CSVESGPNQPQHF
TRBJ2-3,-,TRBV20-1,many,13,TGCAGTGCTGGGAGCGGTCCCACAGATACGCAGTATTTT,CSAGSGPTDTQYF
TRBJ2-1,TRBD2,TRBV24-1,-,19,TGTGCCACCAGTGAGACGTGGGGACTAGCGGGGAACTCCTACAATGAGCAGTTCTTC,CATSETWGLAGNSYNEQFF
TRBJ2-7,-,TRBV15,-,13,TGTGCCATCGGACTCGGTATTTCACGCGAGCAGTACTTC,CAIGLGISREQYF
TRBJ1-1,TRBD1,TRBV3-1,many,14,TGTGCCAGCAGCCAACAGGGGGGGTACACTGAAGCTTTCTTT,CASSQQGGYTEAFF
TRBJ2-7,-,TRBV7-8,-,16,TGTGCCAGCAGCTCCCCGGTGTTCGCCGTCTCCTACGAGCAGTACTTC,CASSSPVFAVSYEQYF
TRBJ1-1,-,TRBV11-1,-,16,TGTGCCAGCAGCTTAGCGGGGGGGATTTGGGGCACTGAAGCTTTCTTT,CASSLAGGIWGTEAFF
TRBJ2-1,-,TRBV9,many,16,TGTGCCAGCAGCGTTGGGGAGGGGGTTCCCTACAATGAGCAGTTCTTC,CASSVGEGVPYNEQFF
TRBJ2-7,-,TRBV10-3,-,13,TGTGCCATCAGGAGGGGACCAACCCCCAAGCAGTACTTC,CAIRRGPTPKQYF
TRBJ1-1,-,TRBV29-1,medium-sized,15,TGCAGCGTCGCCTTCCTCAATCTGGGGGACACTGAAGCTTTCTTT,CSVAFLNLGDTEAFF